This TCR beta chain was observed in a study of OX40 agonist ivuxolimab in advanced cancers. Study background: Every 2 weeks, ivuxolimab was infused into the patients intravenously at between 0.01 and 10 mg/kg.

Germline V gives CDR1 DFQATT, CDR2 SNEGSKA (reference sequence). The CDR3 runs 11 residues. The V gene lost 1 base and the J gene lost 5 bases, with 5 bases spanning the gap. Using immunoSEQ multiplex PCR, the repertoire was profiled, and TCRdb retains in-frame clones only, with some absent. There are 72,000 or so clones in the sample; approximately 81% occur only once, and 5% lies in the top ten. The source of this sequence is an adult with an advanced solid tumor such as melanoma, head and neck, liver or kidney cancer. The sequences come from CD4+ or CD8+ T cells sorted from blood, collected in a trial of the OX40 agonist ivuxolimab. The chain uses TRBV20-1 and TRBJ2-5; D remains unclear. CDR3 residues: CSARVVETQYF. The DNA for the CDR3 is TGCAGTGCTAGAGTTGTGGAGACCCAGTACTTC.